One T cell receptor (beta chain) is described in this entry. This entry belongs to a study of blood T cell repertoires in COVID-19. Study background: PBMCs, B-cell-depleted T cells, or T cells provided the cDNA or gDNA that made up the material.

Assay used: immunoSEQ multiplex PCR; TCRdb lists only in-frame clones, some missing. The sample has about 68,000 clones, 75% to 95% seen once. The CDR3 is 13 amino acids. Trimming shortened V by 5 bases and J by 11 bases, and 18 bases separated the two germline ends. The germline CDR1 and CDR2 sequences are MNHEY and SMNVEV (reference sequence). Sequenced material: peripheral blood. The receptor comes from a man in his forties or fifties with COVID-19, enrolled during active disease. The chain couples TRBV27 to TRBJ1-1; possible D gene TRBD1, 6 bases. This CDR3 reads CASSLGVAGAAFF. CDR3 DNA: TGTGCCAGCAGTCTAGGGGTAGCAGGGGCGGCTTTCTTT.